This is a list of T cell receptor beta chains from one sample in a study of control samples from healthy donors and cancer patients. Assay used: immunoSEQ multiplex PCR; TCRdb lists only in-frame clones, some missing. The sample consists of almost 90,000 clones, over 65% of them appearing once. The sequenced material came from blood. These receptors were collected from a woman aged 40 to 50 in good health. Both conserved end residues are part of each CDR3. The D gene is left open where the match is weak. The size of a clone is reported for some rows only, either as once, few or many, or as a class for expanded clones.

j_gene: TRBJ2-1; d_gene: TRBD2; v_gene: TRBV3-1/TRBV3-2; abundance: once; CDR3nt: TGTGCCAGCAGCCAAGGGGGACTAGCGGGGGGCGTCGACAATGAGCAGTTCTTC; CDR3aa: CASSQGGLAGGVDNEQFF
j_gene: TRBJ1-6; d_gene: TRBD1; v_gene: TRBV29-1; abundance: .; CDR3nt: TGCAGCGTTTGCAAGGACAGGGTTAATTCACCCCTCCACTTT; CDR3aa: CSVCKDRVNSPLHF
j_gene: TRBJ1-1; d_gene: TRBD1; v_gene: TRBV18; abundance: .; CDR3nt: TGTGCCAGCTCACCACCGGCAGGGGGGAACACTGAAGCTTTCTTT; CDR3aa: CASSPPAGGNTEAFF
j_gene: TRBJ1-3; d_gene: .; v_gene: TRBV4-2; abundance: .; CDR3nt: TGTGCCAGCACCCGGGGCAGTGGGGCCTCTGGAAACACCATATATTTT; CDR3aa: CASTRGSGASGNTIYF
j_gene: TRBJ2-3; d_gene: TRBD2; v_gene: TRBV6-2/TRBV6-3; abundance: .; CDR3nt: TGTGCCAGCAGTCCGTGGGGACTACCGGATACCGGGGATACGCAGTATTTT; CDR3aa: CASSPWGLPDTGDTQYF
j_gene: TRBJ1-2; d_gene: .; v_gene: TRBV5-6; abundance: .; CDR3nt: TGTGCCAGCAGCTCCATAACACGACAGTTTCATTATGGCTACACCTTC; CDR3aa: CASSSITRQFHYGYTF
j_gene: TRBJ2-3; d_gene: .; v_gene: TRBV19; abundance: .; CDR3nt: TGTGCCAGTAGCCGGGGTAGCGGAGAGGAAGCGCAGTATTTT; CDR3aa: CASSRGSGEEAQYF
j_gene: TRBJ1-6; d_gene: .; v_gene: TRBV11-3; abundance: .; CDR3nt: TGTGCCAGCAGCCCCGGGACATCCCCAATCGGCTCCTATAATTCACCCCTCCACTTT; CDR3aa: CASSPGTSPIGSYNSPLHF
j_gene: TRBJ2-1; d_gene: TRBD2; v_gene: TRBV5-4; abundance: .; CDR3nt: TGTGCCAGCAGCATTTTAGCGGGGGGGGCCAATGAGCAGTTCTTC; CDR3aa: CASSILAGGANEQFF
j_gene: TRBJ1-5; d_gene: TRBD1; v_gene: TRBV5-6; abundance: once; CDR3nt: TGTGCCAGCAGCTTGGCCGTGGACAGGGGAAAAGGGAGCAATCAGCCCCAGCATTTT; CDR3aa: CASSLAVDRGKGSNQPQHF
j_gene: TRBJ1-2; d_gene: .; v_gene: TRBV6-5; abundance: .; CDR3nt: TGTGCCAGCAGCGCAGGGGTTGTGGGTGGCTACACCTTC; CDR3aa: CASSAGVVGGYTF
j_gene: TRBJ1-3; d_gene: .; v_gene: TRBV2; abundance: .; CDR3nt: TGTGCCAGCCGGAGCGGCCCCTCTGGAAACACCATATATTTT; CDR3aa: CASRSGPSGNTIYF
j_gene: TRBJ2-7; d_gene: .; v_gene: TRBV2; abundance: .; CDR3nt: TGTGCCATTCAACCGGGGGACTACGAGCAGTACTTC; CDR3aa: CAIQPGDYEQYF
j_gene: TRBJ1-4; d_gene: TRBD1; v_gene: TRBV30; abundance: many; CDR3nt: TGTGCCTGCCAGCCGTGGGACAGGAAAAATGAAAAACTGTTTTTT; CDR3aa: CACQPWDRKNEKLFF
j_gene: TRBJ2-1; d_gene: TRBD1; v_gene: TRBV7-3; abundance: .; CDR3nt: TGTGCCAGCAGCTTAAGACAGGGGGAAAATGAGCAGTTCTTC; CDR3aa: CASSLRQGENEQFF
j_gene: TRBJ1-1; d_gene: .; v_gene: TRBV29-1; abundance: .; CDR3nt: TGCAGCGCCGGCGGGGGAACTGAAGCTTTCTTT; CDR3aa: CSAGGGTEAFF
j_gene: TRBJ2-7; d_gene: .; v_gene: TRBV25-1; abundance: .; CDR3nt: TGTGCCAGCAGTGGCACAGGGAGTGGCGAGCAGTACTTC; CDR3aa: CASSGTGSGEQYF
j_gene: TRBJ1-4; d_gene: TRBD1; v_gene: TRBV6-5; abundance: few; CDR3nt: TGTGCCAGCACGACCGGGACAGGGGAAAAACTGTTTTTT; CDR3aa: CASTTGTGEKLFF
j_gene: TRBJ1-1; d_gene: .; v_gene: TRBV5-5; abundance: .; CDR3nt: TGTGCCAGCAGCTTGGCCATTGGAGGGGCGGAGAATGCTTTCTTT; CDR3aa: CASSLAIGGAENAFF
j_gene: TRBJ2-5; d_gene: TRBD1; v_gene: TRBV2; abundance: .; CDR3nt: TGTGCCAGCAGTCGGGACAGCCAAGAGACCCAGTACTTC; CDR3aa: CASSRDSQETQYF
j_gene: TRBJ2-3; d_gene: .; v_gene: TRBV9; abundance: .; CDR3nt: TGTGCCAGCAGCGTAGGGACCACAGATACGCAGTATTTT; CDR3aa: CASSVGTTDTQYF
j_gene: TRBJ2-7; d_gene: TRBD2; v_gene: TRBV7-7; abundance: .; CDR3nt: TGTGCCAGCAGCTTAAAGGGACTAGCGTTTCCCTACGAGCAGTACTTC; CDR3aa: CASSLKGLAFPYEQYF
j_gene: TRBJ2-7; d_gene: TRBD1; v_gene: TRBV15; abundance: .; CDR3nt: TGTGCCACCAGCAGAGATTTCCGGGACAGGGACGAGCAGTACTTC; CDR3aa: CATSRDFRDRDEQYF
j_gene: TRBJ1-1; d_gene: TRBD1; v_gene: TRBV6-5; abundance: .; CDR3nt: TGTGCCAGCAGTTACATGGCAGGGGGAACTGAAGCTTTCTTT; CDR3aa: CASSYMAGGTEAFF